Listed below are T cell receptor beta chains from one sample, sequenced in a study of T cell responses to AZD1222 COVID-19 vaccine. Libraries were prepared by immunoSEQ multiplex PCR; TCRdb keeps only in-frame clonotypes and omits some of them. The sample has approximately 120,000 clones, around 91% seen once; the top ten hold nearly 4.5%. This specimen was peripheral blood, taken on day 0 of MenACWY control vaccination. The source of these receptors is an adult in good health. The CDR3 runs from the conserved cysteine through the conserved F or W. Fields, in order: J gene, D gene, V gene, clone size, CDR3 DNA, CDR3 protein. The D gene is left open where the match is weak. Expanded clones are given a class, and other clones once, few, many or no size at all.

TRBJ1-1	TRBD1	TRBV27	.	TGTGCCAGCAGTTTATTCGTGGCAGGGGGCGCGGCCACTGAAGCTTTCTTT	CASSLFVAGGAATEAFF
TRBJ2-3	TRBD1	TRBV4-2	.	TGTGCCAGCAGCCCGGACAGGGTTACAGATACGCAGTATTTT	CASSPDRVTDTQYF
TRBJ2-1	.	TRBV30	.	TGTGCCTGGAGTTCCTGGGCCCGGGCGGAGAATGAGCAGTTCTTC	CAWSSWARAENEQFF
TRBJ1-5	.	TRBV28	once	TGTGCCAGCAGTTTACTCAATCAGCCCCAGCATTTT	CASSLLNQPQHF
TRBJ2-1	.	TRBV19	.	TGTGCCAGTAGTATTGGGACCACCAATGAGCAGTTCTTC	CASSIGTTNEQFF
TRBJ1-3	.	TRBV7-9	.	TGTGCCAGCAGCTTATTAGGGGCGCGAGGAAACACCATATATTTT	CASSLLGARGNTIYF
TRBJ2-2	.	TRBV3-1/TRBV3-2	.	TGTGCCAGCAGCGTAGGGTCGACGTTCGGGGAGCTGTTTTTT	CASSVGSTFGELFF
TRBJ2-1	TRBD2	TRBV29-1	.	TGCAGCGGCGCTAGCGGACACAATGAGCAGTTCTTC	CSGASGHNEQFF
TRBJ1-6	TRBD1	TRBV23-1	.	TGCGCCAGCAGTCTACCTCAATCCGGGACAGGGGGTGATAATTCACCCCTCCACTTT	CASSLPQSGTGGDNSPLHF
TRBJ2-5	.	TRBV5-1	.	TGCGCCAGCAGCTTGGAAGAGACCCAGTACTTC	CASSLEETQYF
TRBJ2-1	TRBD2	TRBV2	.	TGTGCCAGCAAGGTGGCGGGAGGGACTGGTGAGCAGTTCTTC	CASKVAGGTGEQFF
TRBJ1-6	TRBD1	TRBV19	once	TGTGCCAGTAGTCTCGACAGGGTGAATTCACCCCTCCACTTT	CASSLDRVNSPLHF
TRBJ2-3	TRBD2	TRBV6-4	few	TGTGCCAGCAAACGACTAGCGGGAGGGCCAGATACGCAGTATTTT	CASKRLAGGPDTQYF
TRBJ2-3	.	TRBV4-3	.	TGCGCCAGCAGCCACTCGGACAGCACAGATACGCAGTATTTT	CASSHSDSTDTQYF
TRBJ1-5	TRBD1	TRBV19	few	TGTGCCAGTAGTATTTCGGGACAGCCATACAATCAGCCCCAGCATTTT	CASSISGQPYNQPQHF
TRBJ1-1	.	TRBV4-2	.	TGTGCCAGCAGCCAAGAAGGACAGATGAACACTGAAGCTTTCTTT	CASSQEGQMNTEAFF
TRBJ2-2	.	TRBV7-3	.	TGTGCCAGCAGCTTTCGTGATGGATCGGACACCGGGGAGCTGTTTTTT	CASSFRDGSDTGELFF
TRBJ2-1	TRBD2	TRBV5-1	.	TGCGCCAGCAGTTTAGCGGGAGCATCCTACAATGAGCAGTTCTTC	CASSLAGASYNEQFF
TRBJ1-6	.	TRBV12-3/TRBV12-4	.	TGTGCCAGCAGTTCCCACAGGAATTCACCCCTCCACTTT	CASSSHRNSPLHF
TRBJ1-4	.	TRBV19	.	TGTGCCAGTAGTACGGGGCAGGGCCTGACTAATGAAAAACTGTTTTTT	CASSTGQGLTNEKLFF
TRBJ2-3	TRBD1	TRBV5-6	.	TGTGCCAGCAGCCCCACAGGGGGCCGACTCCCGGATACGCAGTATTTT	CASSPTGGRLPDTQYF
TRBJ2-5	.	TRBV7-8	.	TGTGCCAGCAGCGAATACCCGGGAGAGACCCAGTACTTC	CASSEYPGETQYF
TRBJ1-1	.	TRBV19	.	TGTGCCAGTAGGAGGGGCAGCTTCACTGAAGCTTTCTTT	CASRRGSFTEAFF
TRBJ1-4	.	TRBV19	.	TGTGCCAGTAGTGAGGTAGTGGGAAATGAAAAACTGTTTTTT	CASSEVVGNEKLFF
TRBJ1-2	.	TRBV28	.	TGTGCCAGCAGGGTCTGGGACTATGGCTACACCTTC	CASRVWDYGYTF
TRBJ2-1	.	TRBV7-9	.	TGTGCCAGCAGCTCGGACGGGGTCTCCTACAATGAGCAGTTCTTC	CASSSDGVSYNEQFF
TRBJ1-1	.	TRBV7-2	.	TGTGCCAGCAGCCGCCCGGGGAACACTGAAGCTTTCTTT	CASSRPGNTEAFF
TRBJ1-6	TRBD1	TRBV10-3	.	TGTGCCATCAGTGCGACAGGGTCCGATTCACCCCTCCACTTT	CAISATGSDSPLHF
TRBJ2-1	.	TRBV11-2	.	TGTGCCAGCAGCTTAGTGACTGTGGGCAATGAGCAGTTCTTC	CASSLVTVGNEQFF
TRBJ1-3	.	TRBV28	.	TGTGCCAGCAGTTTAAAAGGGTCTGGAAACACCATATATTTT	CASSLKGSGNTIYF
TRBJ2-3	TRBD2	TRBV4-1	.	TGCGCCAGCAGCCAAACCCCGGGACTAGCGGGCACAGATACGCAGTATTTT	CASSQTPGLAGTDTQYF
TRBJ1-2	TRBD1	TRBV12-3/TRBV12-4	once	TGTGCCAGCAGTTTCGGGACAGCGTATGGCTACACCTTC	CASSFGTAYGYTF
TRBJ1-1	.	TRBV10-2	once	TGCGCCAGCATTGGGAACACTGAAGCTTTCTTT	CASIGNTEAFF
TRBJ2-7	.	TRBV7-2	.	TGTGCCAGCAGCCCGGACTACTCTATTGAGCAGTACTTC	CASSPDYSIEQYF
TRBJ2-7	.	TRBV12-3/TRBV12-4	.	TGTGCCAGCAGTTTACTCTACGAGCAGTACTTC	CASSLLYEQYF
TRBJ2-3	TRBD1	TRBV5-1	.	TGCGCCAGCGGCCGGGGACAGGGAAGCACAGATACGCAGTATTTT	CASGRGQGSTDTQYF
TRBJ1-5	.	TRBV28	.	TGTGCCAGCAGTTTGGATACGGGACGACGGCCCCAGCATTTT	CASSLDTGRRPQHF
TRBJ1-2	.	TRBV29-1	.	TGCAGCGTTGAAGATCGGGGGACATCGGGCTACACCTTC	CSVEDRGTSGYTF
TRBJ2-7	.	TRBV2	.	TGTGCCAGCAGCGACTACCGAAGCTCCTACGAGCAGTACTTC	CASSDYRSSYEQYF
TRBJ2-2	.	TRBV14	.	TGTGCCAGCAGCCAAAGACAGAACACCGGGGAGCTGTTTTTT	CASSQRQNTGELFF
TRBJ2-1	TRBD2	TRBV3-1/TRBV3-2	.	TGTGCCAGCAGCCAAGATCTACTAGCGGTCTACAATGAGCAGTTCTTC	CASSQDLLAVYNEQFF
TRBJ2-7	TRBD2	TRBV19	.	TGTGCCAGTAGTACCGCACTACTAGCGGGAGACTCCTACGAGCAGTACTTC	CASSTALLAGDSYEQYF
TRBJ2-2	TRBD2	TRBV6-1	.	TGTGCCAGCAGTGAACTAGCGGGAGGGACCGGGGAGCTGTTTTTT	CASSELAGGTGELFF
TRBJ2-5	.	TRBV4-2	.	TGTGCCAGCAGCCAAGAGGTCTCTGATGAAGAGACCCAGTACTTC	CASSQEVSDEETQYF
TRBJ2-3	TRBD1	TRBV10-1	.	TGCGCCAGCAGTCGGTCAGGGGGCACGACAGATACGCAGTATTTT	CASSRSGGTTDTQYF
TRBJ2-7	.	TRBV28	.	TGTGCCAGCAGTAGCCCTCGCGGACACCTCTACGAGCAGTACTTC	CASSSPRGHLYEQYF
TRBJ2-3	.	TRBV10-1	.	TGCGCCAGCAGGAGGGAGAACACAGATACGCAGTATTTT	CASRRENTDTQYF
TRBJ1-1	TRBD1	TRBV15	.	TGTGCCACCAGCAGAGATGAGGGACAGGGAGGCACTGAAGCTTTCTTT	CATSRDEGQGGTEAFF
TRBJ2-1	TRBD2	TRBV5-1	.	TGCGCCAGCAGCTTGTCTAGCGGGAGGTGGAATGAGCAGTTCTTC	CASSLSSGRWNEQFF
TRBJ1-6	.	TRBV9	.	TGTGCCAGCAGCCTTTCGGTTTCATCACCCCTCCACTTT	CASSLSVSSPLHF
TRBJ1-2	.	TRBV7-9	once	TGTGCCAGCAGCTTAGATGCGACAAGCGGGGGCTACACCTTC	CASSLDATSGGYTF
TRBJ2-1	TRBD1	TRBV7-8	.	TGTGCCAGCAGCCTGCCGGGACAGGGAAACAATGAGCAGTTCTTC	CASSLPGQGNNEQFF
TRBJ1-6	.	TRBV7-9	.	TGTGCCAGCAGCTTAGCCAGGGGAGGCAATTCACCCCTCCACTTT	CASSLARGGNSPLHF
TRBJ1-5	.	TRBV18	.	TGTGCCAGCTCACCATACGGACCTCAGCCCCAGCATTTT	CASSPYGPQPQHF
TRBJ1-1	.	TRBV24-1	once	TGTGCCACCAGTGATAGTATGGTTACTGAAGCTTTCTTT	CATSDSMVTEAFF